A selection of T cell receptor beta chains follows, all from one sample in a study of T cell responses to AZD1222 COVID-19 vaccine. Method: immunoSEQ multiplex PCR; TCRdb's copy keeps in-frame clones and lacks some. The profile shows around 150,000 clones, about 95% of them singletons. The sample here was peripheral blood, taken on day 0 of AZD1222 vaccination. The receptor set was obtained from an adult in good health. Both conserved end residues are part of each CDR3. The order of the fields is J gene, clone size, D gene, V gene, CDR3 DNA, CDR3 protein. A D gene is named only where the DNA matches it firmly. The size of a clone is reported for some rows only, either as once, few or many, or as a class for expanded clones.

>TRBJ2-1|NA|TRBD2|TRBV7-9
TGTGCCAGCAGCCAGGAGTGGAGCGGGACCGAGCAGTTCTTC
CASSQEWSGTEQFF
>TRBJ1-1|NA|NA|TRBV4-2
TGTGCCAGCAGCCAAGATTTAAACGGGTATACTGAAGCTTTCTTT
CASSQDLNGYTEAFF
>TRBJ1-3|NA|NA|TRBV2
TGTGCCAGCAGTGTTAACCGCGCCTACTCTGGAAACACCATATATTTT
CASSVNRAYSGNTIYF
>TRBJ2-3|NA|NA|TRBV15
TGTGCCACCAGCAATGGGGGACGGACAGATACGCAGTATTTT
CATSNGGRTDTQYF
>TRBJ2-1|NA|TRBD2|TRBV6-5
TGTGCCAGCCTGACTAGCGGGGGGGCCGGTGAGCAGTTCTTC
CASLTSGGAGEQFF
>TRBJ2-2|NA|NA|TRBV3-1/TRBV3-2
TGTGCCAGCAGCCAATGGGGATCCGGGGAGCTGTTTTTT
CASSQWGSGELFF
>TRBJ1-2|once|NA|TRBV2
TGTGCCAGCAGTGAGGAGGGGAGAAACTATGGCTACACCTTC
CASSEEGRNYGYTF
>TRBJ1-1|NA|TRBD1|TRBV7-2
TGTGCCAGCAGCTGGACCCCGGGACAGGGCGCTGAAGCTTTCTTT
CASSWTPGQGAEAFF
>TRBJ2-3|NA|NA|TRBV3-1/TRBV3-2
TGTGCCAGCAGCCAAGGCGGGAAAAATACGCAGTATTTT
CASSQGGKNTQYF
>TRBJ1-2|NA|NA|TRBV6-5
TGTGCCAGCGGCAGCCCTCCCATGTACTATGGCTACACCTTC
CASGSPPMYYGYTF
>TRBJ2-1|NA|TRBD1|TRBV6-5
TGTGCCAGCAGTTACTGGAGGACAGGGGGTGACTATGAGCAGTTCTTC
CASSYWRTGGDYEQFF
>TRBJ2-5|NA|NA|TRBV18
TGTGCCAGCTCACCCTCAGAGACCCAGTACTTC
CASSPSETQYF
>TRBJ1-1|NA|NA|TRBV9
TGTGCCAGCAGCGTTATCCACAGCCCCTACACTGAAGCTTTCTTT
CASSVIHSPYTEAFF
>TRBJ2-5|NA|NA|TRBV19
TGTGCCAGTAGCAATACAGGGATAGAGACCCAGTACTTC
CASSNTGIETQYF
>TRBJ1-2|NA|TRBD1|TRBV7-9
TGTGCCAGCAGTAGAGACAGGGCGGGGTATGGCTACACCTTC
CASSRDRAGYGYTF
>TRBJ2-2|NA|TRBD2|TRBV5-4
TGTGCCAGCAGGTCTCGCGGGACTAGCGGGAACACCGGGGAGCTGTTTTTT
CASRSRGTSGNTGELFF
>TRBJ2-3|NA|NA|TRBV12-5
TGTGCTAGTGGTTATGGGGGGACAGATACGCAGTATTTT
CASGYGGTDTQYF
>TRBJ2-3|NA|TRBD2|TRBV2
TGTGCCAGCAGTGAAGCGCGGGGGGTTTGGGCAGATACGCAGTATTTT
CASSEARGVWADTQYF
>TRBJ1-4|NA|NA|TRBV5-1
TGCGCCAGCAGCTTTCTGGGGGCAACTAATGAAAAACTGTTTTTT
CASSFLGATNEKLFF
>TRBJ1-6|NA|NA|TRBV10-1
TGCGCCAGCAGTGACGGCTCCTATAATTCACCCCTCCACTTT
CASSDGSYNSPLHF
>TRBJ1-4|NA|NA|TRBV7-2
TGTGCCAGCAGTCTAAACTTATGGGGGGGGACTAATGAAAAACTGTTTTTT
CASSLNLWGGTNEKLFF
>TRBJ2-5|NA|TRBD2|TRBV5-1
TGCGCCAGCAGCCTCAGTGGACTAGCGGAGACCCAGTACTTC
CASSLSGLAETQYF
>TRBJ1-5|NA|NA|TRBV28
TGTGCCAGCAGTTTTAGGTTTCGAGGCAATCAGCCCCAGCATTTT
CASSFRFRGNQPQHF
>TRBJ1-2|NA|NA|TRBV6-6
TGTGCCAGCAGTTACGACATCCTTTCTAACTATGGCTACACCTTC
CASSYDILSNYGYTF
>TRBJ1-1|NA|NA|TRBV7-9
TGTGCCAGCAGCTTCGGACAGACTGAAGCTTTCTTT
CASSFGQTEAFF
>TRBJ2-1|once|NA|TRBV7-2
TGTGCCAGCACCCTCGGGTCCTACAATGAGCAGTTCTTC
CASTLGSYNEQFF
>TRBJ1-6|NA|NA|TRBV15
TGTGCCACCAGCAGAGATCCTCCCCGGACAGTACCTGGCTCACCCCTCCACTTT
CATSRDPPRTVPGSPLHF
>TRBJ2-1|NA|NA|TRBV4-1
TGCGCCAGCAGCCAAGATATTGGGGGAAGCTCCTACAATGAGCAGTTCTTC
CASSQDIGGSSYNEQFF
>TRBJ2-6|NA|TRBD1|TRBV5-1
TGCGCCAGCAGCTTGGGTTCGGGACAGGGAGCTGGGGCCAACGTCCTGACTTTC
CASSLGSGQGAGANVLTF
>TRBJ2-2|NA|NA|TRBV5-1
TGCGCCAGCACCACGACAGGGAACACCGGGGAGCTGTTTTTT
CASTTTGNTGELFF
>TRBJ1-1|NA|NA|TRBV6-5
TGTGCCAGCAGTCTAATACAGGCTTACACTGAAGCTTTCTTT
CASSLIQAYTEAFF
>TRBJ1-2|NA|NA|TRBV7-9
TGTGCCAGCAGCTTCGACCTTAGTGGCTACACCTTC
CASSFDLSGYTF
>TRBJ1-1|NA|NA|TRBV30
TGTGCCTGGACCCCAACACCGAACACTGAAGCTTTCTTT
CAWTPTPNTEAFF
>TRBJ1-5|NA|NA|TRBV3-1/TRBV3-2
TGTGCCAGCAGCGGTGGGACCGCTTTCAATCAGCCCCAGCATTTT
CASSGGTAFNQPQHF
>TRBJ1-1|NA|NA|TRBV6-5
TGTGCCAGCATTGGGGGGATGCATTGGAACACTGAAGCTTTCTTT
CASIGGMHWNTEAFF
>TRBJ1-2|NA|NA|TRBV9
TGTGCCAGCAGCGCGGAAGGGGGCTACACCTTC
CASSAEGGYTF
>TRBJ2-2|NA|NA|TRBV9
TGTGCCAGCAGCGGCCCCAGGGTTGCCGGGGAGCTGTTTTTT
CASSGPRVAGELFF
>TRBJ2-3|once|NA|TRBV19
TGTGCCAGTAGTATAGCCGTGCTTGGCACAGATACGCAGTATTTT
CASSIAVLGTDTQYF
>TRBJ1-1|NA|TRBD1|TRBV4-3
TGCGCCAGCAGCCCAGGACAGGGCGGGCCTGAAGCTTTCTTT
CASSPGQGGPEAFF
>TRBJ1-1|NA|NA|TRBV18
TGTGCCAGCTCACCATCTTTAGGGGGGCTCACTGAAGCTTTCTTT
CASSPSLGGLTEAFF
>TRBJ1-1|NA|TRBD1|TRBV29-1
TGCAGCGTTGAGGACAGGGGGCGCGTTGAAGCTTTCTTT
CSVEDRGRVEAFF
>TRBJ2-3|once|NA|TRBV7-8
TGTGCCAGCAGCCCGTTTTCATCCTTCGGGGCCGCAGATACGCAGTATTTT
CASSPFSSFGAADTQYF
>TRBJ1-2|NA|NA|TRBV6-5
TGTGCCAGCAGTTACGGACGGGTTAACTATGGCTACACCTTC
CASSYGRVNYGYTF
>TRBJ2-1|NA|TRBD2|TRBV4-3
TGCGCCAGCAGCCAGACACTAGCGGGTCTGAACAATGAGCAGTTCTTC
CASSQTLAGLNNEQFF
>TRBJ2-2|NA|TRBD2|TRBV27
TGTGCCAGCAGTTTATCTAGCGGGTCGAACACCGGGGAGCTGTTTTTT
CASSLSSGSNTGELFF
>TRBJ2-1|NA|NA|TRBV27
TGTGCCAGCAGTTTATATCCTAGTCCGTACAATGAGCAGTTCTTC
CASSLYPSPYNEQFF
>TRBJ1-5|NA|NA|TRBV5-6
TGTGCCAGCAGCTCACGTTGGAGGGGTGGCAATCAGCCCCAGCATTTT
CASSSRWRGGNQPQHF
>TRBJ2-3|NA|TRBD2|TRBV19
TGTGCCAGTAGTACAAGCGGGGGAGCAGATACGCAGTATTTT
CASSTSGGADTQYF
>TRBJ2-3|NA|NA|TRBV6-1
TGTGCCAGCAGTGAAGGTGCTAGCACAGATACGCAGTATTTT
CASSEGASTDTQYF
>TRBJ2-1|NA|TRBD2|TRBV4-1
TGCGCCAGCAGCCAAGAGGAGCGGGAGATCGGCAATGAGCAGTTCTTC
CASSQEEREIGNEQFF
>TRBJ1-4|once|NA|TRBV5-1
TGCGCCAGCAGCTTTTTTCAGAATGAAAAACTGTTTTTT
CASSFFQNEKLFF
>TRBJ1-3|NA|NA|TRBV5-4
TGTGCTTGTTCAAGCTCTGGAAACACCATATATTTT
CACSSSGNTIYF
>TRBJ1-5|NA|NA|TRBV12-2
TGTGGGGATAGCAATCAGCCCCAGCATTTT
CGDSNQPQHF
>TRBJ1-4|once|TRBD1|TRBV7-9
TGTGCCAGCAGCCCGGGACAGCGATATGAAAAACTGTTTTTT
CASSPGQRYEKLFF
>TRBJ2-5|NA|NA|TRBV19
TGTGCCAGTAGTTCCTCGGAGACCCAGTACTTC
CASSSSETQYF